The 7 T cell receptor beta chains in this list originate from one sample, sequenced in a study of shared clonotypes between healthy human individuals. Assay: immunoSEQ multiplex PCR; the TCRdb copy retains only in-frame clones and omits some. This table holds 600,000 or so clones, 95% to 98% found once. The naive CD8 population came from CD45RO-negative cells selected for CCR7, without terminally differentiated effector memory CD45RA+ cells. Sequenced material: naive CD8+ T cells sorted from blood. The source of these receptors is a man aged 25-45 years in good health.

V is TRBV15 and J is TRBJ2-7; 8 nucleotides line up with TRBD1. This CDR3 has 16 residues. J was trimmed by 4 bases and V by 2 bases; bases with no gene match: 10. Germline V gene sequence: CDR1 LNHNV, CDR2 YYDKDF (reference sequence). This chain's CDR3 is CATSRWVSQGAYEQYF. Here the CDR3 DNA reads TGTGCCACCAGCAGATGGGTCTCGCAGGGGGCTTACGAGCAGTACTTC.

This clone was seen a single time. An end of the junction does not agree with germline; a read error may underlie this. This sequence joins TRBV7-7 and TRBJ2-7; D possibly corresponds to TRBD1 (5 bases). Germline assignment: CDR1 SSHAT and CDR2 FNYEAQ (reference sequence). The CDR3 spans 13 residues. The CDR3 nucleotides read TGTGCTAGCAGCTTAGGGGTGGGCTACGAGCAGTACTTC. Translating it yields CASSLGVGYEQYF.

The chain has TRBV11-2 and TRBJ2-3; D gene ambiguous. The V end was cut by 3 bases, the J end by 2 bases, with 6 bases between. The CDR3 totals 13 residues. From germline, CDR1 is SGHAT and CDR2 FQNNGV. CDR3 nucleotide sequence: TGTGCCAGCAGCTTTAGCCTCACAGATACGCAGTATTTT. Translation gives CASSFSLTDTQYF.

This chain links TRBV23-1 with TRBJ2-3; 7 nucleotides align to TRBD2. TRBV23-1 belongs to the ORF category, with a function that is uncertain. This CDR3 is 13 amino acids long. With 2 bases clipped from V and 4 bases from J, the junction kept 0 bases outside the gene matches. The CDR3 loop is CASSQAGADTQYF. The DNA of the CDR3 is TGCGCCAGCAGTCAAGCGGGAGCAGATACGCAGTATTTT.

V usage is TRBV27 and J usage is TRBJ1-2, with a weak D call TRBD1 (5 bases). The ends were cut back, 5 bases at V and 6 bases at J, with 13 bases in the middle. The CDR3 is 13 amino acids. Germline lookup yields CDR1 MNHEY and CDR2 SMNVEV (reference sequence). The CDR3 sequence is CASSLNGADGYTF. CDR3 bases: TGTGCCAGCAGTCTTAATGGGGCGGATGGCTACACCTTC.

The rearrangement joins TRBV25-1 to TRBJ2-3, with 13 positions matching TRBD2. From germline, CDR1 is MGHDK and CDR2 SYGVNS. V gave up 8 bases and J gave up 4 bases; unmatched junction bases: 12. This CDR3 is built from 17 residues. The CDR3 loop reads CASLPPGLAGRADTQYF. CDR3 bases: TGTGCCAGCCTTCCACCGGGACTAGCGGGAAGGGCAGATACGCAGTATTTT.

The chain recombines TRBV29-1 with TRBJ1-2; D is uncertain. The CDR3 covers 14 residues. V was clipped by 3 bases and J by 8 bases, with 19 bases between them. From germline, CDR1 is SQVTM and CDR2 ANQGSEA. The CDR3 sequence: CSVDTGLGHYGYTF. CDR3 nucleotide sequence: TGCAGCGTTGATACGGGTTTGGGTCATTACGGCTACACCTTC. Variable domain in full (rest from reference TRBV29-1 and TRBJ1-2): SAVISQKPSRDICQRGTSLTIQCQVDSQVTMMFWYRQQPGQSLTLIATANQGSEATYESGFVIDKFPISRPNLTFSTLTVSNMSPEDSSIYLCSVDTGLGHYGYTFGSGTRLTVV.